A single T cell receptor (beta chain) is shown here with its context. Its antigen is as yet unknown. This entry comes from a study of identical twins. Broader study findings: Out-of-frame alpha sequences common to twins exhibited an excess of low generation probability.

V lost 4 bases to trimming and J lost 8 bases, with 16 bases between them. Germline V gene sequence: CDR1 SGHRS, CDR2 YFSETQ. The CDR3 extends over 14 amino acids. MiXCR, applied by TCRdb to the 5' RACE reads, yields one record per CDR3 protein. The data contain about 690,000 distinct CDR3 sequences, around 20% of them seen just once; the ten biggest clones take up 4.3%. The data also belong to a second study, concerning T cells expressing NK-cell markers. Per that paper: The dominant NKG2C+ clonotypes represented about 1.0-7.5% of CD8+ T cells in over 5 donors. Whether expanded NKG2C+ T cell clones were HCMV-specific remained unclear.

V gene TRBV5-1 combines with J gene TRBJ2-1, with D maybe TRBD1 (5 bases). This TCR was recovered from a woman aged 18-29 years in good health. Sequenced input: PBMCs. DNA of the CDR3: TGCGCCAGCAGCCACGGCCAGGGCCAAGATGAGCAGTTCTTC. Translating gives CASSHGQGQDEQFF. Using reference TRBV5-1 and TRBJ2-1 for the parts outside the CDR3, the full variable domain is KAGVTQTPRYLIKTRGQQVTLSCSPISGHRSVSWYQQTPGQGLQFLFEYFSETQRNKGNFPGRFSGRQFSNSRSEMNVSTLELGDSALYLCASSHGQGQDEQFFGPGTRLTVL.